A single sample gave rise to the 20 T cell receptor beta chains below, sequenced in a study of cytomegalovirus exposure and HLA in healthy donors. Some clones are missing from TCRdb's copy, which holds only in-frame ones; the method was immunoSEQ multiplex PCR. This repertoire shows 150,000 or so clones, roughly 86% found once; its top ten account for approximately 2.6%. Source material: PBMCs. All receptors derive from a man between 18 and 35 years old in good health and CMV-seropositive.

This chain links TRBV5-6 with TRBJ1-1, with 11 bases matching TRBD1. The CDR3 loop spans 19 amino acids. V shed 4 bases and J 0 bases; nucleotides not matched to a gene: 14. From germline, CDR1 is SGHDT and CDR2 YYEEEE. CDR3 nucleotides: TGTGCCAGCAGCCAGACCGGGGCGGGACAGGGGGTATTGAACACTGAAGCTTTCTTT. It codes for CASSQTGAGQGVLNTEAFF.

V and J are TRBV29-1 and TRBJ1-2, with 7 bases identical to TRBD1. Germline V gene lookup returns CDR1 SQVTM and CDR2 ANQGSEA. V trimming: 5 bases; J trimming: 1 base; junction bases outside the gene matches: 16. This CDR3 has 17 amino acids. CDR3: CSVQIDRVIGDNYGYTF. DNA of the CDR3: TGCAGCGTTCAGATAGACAGGGTCATTGGGGATAACTATGGCTACACCTTC.

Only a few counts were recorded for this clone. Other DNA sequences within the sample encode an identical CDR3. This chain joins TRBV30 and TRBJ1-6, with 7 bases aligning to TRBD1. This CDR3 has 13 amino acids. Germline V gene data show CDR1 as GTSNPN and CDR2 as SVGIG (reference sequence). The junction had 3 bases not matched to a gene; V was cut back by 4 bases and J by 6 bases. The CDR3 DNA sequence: TGTGCCTGGACGGGACAGCTTAATTCACCCCTCCACTTT. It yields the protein CAWTGQLNSPLHF.

The CDR3 DNA reads as TGTGCCAGCAGTTGGCGAATGGCAACAGGGGAAGACTATGGCTACACCTTC. Translating gives CASSWRMATGEDYGYTF. The chain combines TRBV27 with TRBJ1-2, with TRBD1 matching over 7 bases. Germline V gene lookup returns CDR1 MNHEY and CDR2 SMNVEV (reference sequence). The ends lost 4 bases at V and 3 bases at J; junction bases unmatched: 14. The CDR3 covers 17 residues.

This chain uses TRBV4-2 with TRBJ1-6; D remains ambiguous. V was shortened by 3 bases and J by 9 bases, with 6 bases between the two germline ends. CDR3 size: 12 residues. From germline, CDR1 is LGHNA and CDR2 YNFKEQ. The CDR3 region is CASSHRGSPLHF. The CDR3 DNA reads TGTGCCAGCAGCCACCGCGGTTCACCCCTCCACTTT.

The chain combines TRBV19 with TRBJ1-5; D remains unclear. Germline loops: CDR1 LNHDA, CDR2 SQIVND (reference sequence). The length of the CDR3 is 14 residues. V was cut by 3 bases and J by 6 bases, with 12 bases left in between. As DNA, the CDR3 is TGTGCCAGTAGTATCGGTCCCCGCGTTCAGCCCCAGCATTTT. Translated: CASSIGPRVQPQHF.

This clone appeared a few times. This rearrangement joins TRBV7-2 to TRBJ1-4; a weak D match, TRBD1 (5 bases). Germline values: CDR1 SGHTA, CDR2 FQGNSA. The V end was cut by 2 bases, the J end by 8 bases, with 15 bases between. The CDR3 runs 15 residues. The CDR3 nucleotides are TGTGCCAGCAGCTTATTGGGGGGGGAAAGGGAAAAACTGTTTTTT. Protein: CASSLLGGEREKLFF.

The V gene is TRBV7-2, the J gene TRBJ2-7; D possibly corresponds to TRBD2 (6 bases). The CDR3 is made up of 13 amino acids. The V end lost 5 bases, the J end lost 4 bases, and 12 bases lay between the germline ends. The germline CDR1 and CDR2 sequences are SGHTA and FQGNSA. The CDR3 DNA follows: TGTGCCAGCAGCCCAAGGACTACTTACGAGCAGTACTTC. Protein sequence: CASSPRTTYEQYF.

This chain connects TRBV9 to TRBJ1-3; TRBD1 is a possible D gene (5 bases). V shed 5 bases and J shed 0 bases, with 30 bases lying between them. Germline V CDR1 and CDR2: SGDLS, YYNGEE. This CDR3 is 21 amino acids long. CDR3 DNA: TGTGCCAGCAGTCCTCGGGGGGTAAACTTTGGACACTTTACCTCTGGAAACACCATATATTTT. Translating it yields CASSPRGVNFGHFTSGNTIYF.

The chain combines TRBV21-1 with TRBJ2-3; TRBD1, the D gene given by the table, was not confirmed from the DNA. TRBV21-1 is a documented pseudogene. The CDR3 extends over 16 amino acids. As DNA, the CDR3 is TGTGCCAGCAGCCCGGGGACAGGGGGTAACGCAGATACGCAGTATTTT. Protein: CASSPGTGGNADTQYF.

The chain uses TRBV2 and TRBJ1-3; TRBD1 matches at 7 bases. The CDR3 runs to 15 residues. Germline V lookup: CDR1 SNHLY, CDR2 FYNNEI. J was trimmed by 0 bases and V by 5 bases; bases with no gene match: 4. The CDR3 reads CASSLGTASGNTIYF. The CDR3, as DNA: TGTGCCAGCAGTTTAGGGACAGCCTCTGGAAACACCATATATTTT.

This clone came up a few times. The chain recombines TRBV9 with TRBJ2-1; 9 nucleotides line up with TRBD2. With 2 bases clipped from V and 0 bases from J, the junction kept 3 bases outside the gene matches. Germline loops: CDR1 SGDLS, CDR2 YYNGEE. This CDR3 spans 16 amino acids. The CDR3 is CASSVSGGNSYNEQFF. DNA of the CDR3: TGTGCCAGCAGCGTCAGCGGGGGGAACTCCTACAATGAGCAGTTCTTC.

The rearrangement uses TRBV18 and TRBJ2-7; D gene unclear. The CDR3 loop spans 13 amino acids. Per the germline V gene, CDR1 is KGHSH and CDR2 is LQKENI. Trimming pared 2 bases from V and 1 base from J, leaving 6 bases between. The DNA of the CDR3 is TGTGCCAGCTCACCATCCCGGTCCTACGAGCAGTACTTC. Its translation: CASSPSRSYEQYF.

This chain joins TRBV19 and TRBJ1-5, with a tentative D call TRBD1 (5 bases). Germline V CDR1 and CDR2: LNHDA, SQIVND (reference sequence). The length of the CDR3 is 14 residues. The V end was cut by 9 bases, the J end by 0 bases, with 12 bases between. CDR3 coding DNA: TGTGCCAGCCAGGGATGGTATAGCAATCAGCCCCAGCATTTT. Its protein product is CASQGWYSNQPQHF.

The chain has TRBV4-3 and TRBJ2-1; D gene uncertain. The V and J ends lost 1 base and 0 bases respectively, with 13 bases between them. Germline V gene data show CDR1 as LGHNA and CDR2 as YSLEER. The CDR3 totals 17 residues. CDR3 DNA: TGCGCCAGCAGCCAAGGGGTGGCCGGAGCCTCCTACAATGAGCAGTTCTTC. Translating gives CASSQGVAGASYNEQFF.

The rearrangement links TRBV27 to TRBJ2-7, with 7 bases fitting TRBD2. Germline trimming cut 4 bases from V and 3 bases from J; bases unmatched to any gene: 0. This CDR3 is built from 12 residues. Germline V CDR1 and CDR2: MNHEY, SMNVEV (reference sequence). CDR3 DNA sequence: TGTGCCAGCAGTTCTAGCGGCTACGAGCAGTACTTC. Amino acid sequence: CASSSSGYEQYF.

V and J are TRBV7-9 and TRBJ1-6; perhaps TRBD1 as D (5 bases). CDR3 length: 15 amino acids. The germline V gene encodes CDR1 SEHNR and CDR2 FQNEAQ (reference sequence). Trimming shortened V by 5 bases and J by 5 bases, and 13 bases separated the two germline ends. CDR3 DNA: TGTGCCAGCAGCCCCAATAGACAGAATAATTCACCCCTCCACTTT. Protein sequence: CASSPNRQNNSPLHF.

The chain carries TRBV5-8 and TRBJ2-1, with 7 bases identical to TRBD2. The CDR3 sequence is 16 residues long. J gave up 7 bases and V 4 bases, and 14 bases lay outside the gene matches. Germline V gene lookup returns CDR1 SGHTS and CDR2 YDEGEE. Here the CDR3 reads CASSPTTAGVVNEQFF. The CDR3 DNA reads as TGTGCCAGCAGCCCTACGACGGCGGGAGTGGTTAATGAGCAGTTCTTC.

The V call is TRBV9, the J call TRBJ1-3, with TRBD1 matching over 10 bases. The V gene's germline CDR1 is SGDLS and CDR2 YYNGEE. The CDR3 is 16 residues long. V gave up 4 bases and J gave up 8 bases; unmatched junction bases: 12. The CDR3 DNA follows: TGTGCCAGCAGCCCCACCCCCGGGACAGGGGTGGACACCATATATTTT. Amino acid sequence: CASSPTPGTGVDTIYF.

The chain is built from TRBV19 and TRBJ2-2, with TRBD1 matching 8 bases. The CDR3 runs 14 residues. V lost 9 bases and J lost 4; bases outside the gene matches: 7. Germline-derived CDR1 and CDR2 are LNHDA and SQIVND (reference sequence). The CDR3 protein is CASADRVLTGELFF. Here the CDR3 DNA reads TGTGCCAGCGCGGACAGGGTACTCACCGGGGAGCTGTTTTTT.